Listed here are 20 T cell receptor beta chains from one sample, sequenced in a study of T-cell reconstitution after alpha-beta-depleted transplantation in children. Construction of the TCRbeta library involved unique molecular identifiers. TCRdb called the PCR reads again in MiXCR, with one record for every CDR3 protein. This sample has around 700,000 distinct CDR3 sequences, with roughly 13% found just once. The starting material was PBMCs, obtained before TCRalphabeta/CD19-depleted stem cell transplant. Receptors originate from a girl under 10 years old with congenital amegakaryocytic thrombocytopenia, due to receive a stem cell transplant.

This clonotype was seen only a few times. The chain carries TRBV28 and TRBJ2-7, with 10 bases that match TRBD1. V gave up 0 bases and J gave up 6 bases; unmatched junction bases: 23. The CDR3 consists of 21 residues. Per the germline V gene, CDR1 is MDHEN and CDR2 is SYDVKM. This CDR3 is CASSLWEPVNPTGGFLGEQYF. CDR3 DNA: TGTGCCAGCAGTTTATGGGAACCCGTGAACCCGACAGGGGGCTTTTTGGGCGAGCAGTACTTC.

This clonotype was picked up many times. The V gene is TRBV6-1, the J gene TRBJ2-2; possible D gene TRBD2, 6 bases. Between the trimmed V and J ends, which lost 7 bases and 6 bases, there was a span of 12 bases. Germline assignment: CDR1 MNHNS and CDR2 SASEGT. This CDR3 comprises 13 residues. CDR3 coding DNA: TGTGCCAGCACCGACCGGAGGGCCGGGGAGCTGTTTTTT. It specifies CASTDRRAGELFF.

The genes are TRBV5-1 and TRBJ1-1, with TRBD1 identical over 7 bases. Germline V lookup: CDR1 SGHRS, CDR2 YFSETQ. This CDR3 is 13 amino acids long. Trimming cost V 4 bases and J 4 bases; bases outside gene matches: 4. The CDR3 nucleotides are TGCGCCAGCAGCCAAGACAGGGTCACTGAAGCTTTCTTT. Amino acid sequence: CASSQDRVTEAFF.

This clonotype was picked up a small number of times. The chain couples TRBV6-5 to TRBJ2-2; possible D gene TRBD2, 6 bases. CDR1 and CDR2 from the germline V gene are MNHEY and SVGAGI. This CDR3 spans 16 amino acids. V was shortened by 0 bases and J by 3 bases, with 11 bases between the two germline ends. CDR3 nucleotide sequence: TGTGCCAGCAGTTACTCCTCGAGGAGGGACACCGGGGAGCTGTTTTTT. It yields the protein CASSYSSRRDTGELFF.

This clonotype was recorded at least ten times. This CDR3 reads CSAHAGTGELFF. The CDR3 coding sequence is TGCAGTGCGCACGCAGGGACCGGGGAGCTGTTTTTT. This chain joins TRBV20-1 and TRBJ2-2; the D gene is possibly TRBD1 (5 bases). Looked up from germline, CDR1 is DFQATT and CDR2 is SNEGSKA (reference sequence). This CDR3 is built from 12 residues. The V end was cut by 6 bases, the J end by 5 bases, with 10 bases between.

Only a few counts were recorded for this clonotype. The chain joins TRBV4-1 to TRBJ2-2, with 9 bases fitting TRBD2. CDR3 size: 17 residues. Germline-derived CDR1 and CDR2 are MGHRA and YSYEKL. V gave up 4 bases and J gave up 7 bases; unmatched junction bases: 13. The CDR3 DNA sequence: TGCGCCAGCAGCCCTCAGAGGAAGCTAGCGGGAAACGGGGAGCTGTTTTTT. Translating it yields CASSPQRKLAGNGELFF.

The rearrangement joins TRBV6-1 to TRBJ2-1; D might be TRBD2 (5 bases). This CDR3 has 17 residues. The ends were cut back, 1 base at V and 1 base at J, with 14 bases in the middle. From germline, CDR1 is MNHNS and CDR2 SASEGT. The CDR3 sequence is CASSEDQNGVSYNEQFF. The CDR3 DNA sequence: TGTGCCAGCAGTGAAGATCAAAACGGGGTATCCTACAATGAGCAGTTCTTC.

This clonotype was detected only a few times. The chain couples TRBV5-6 to TRBJ1-1; a weak D match, TRBD1 (5 bases). This CDR3 has 13 amino acids. Trimming took 1 base from V and 11 from J, leaving 15 bases between them. Germline assignment: CDR1 SGHDT and CDR2 YYEEEE. Here the CDR3 reads CASSLIVSGDAFF. The CDR3, as DNA: TGTGCCAGCAGCTTGATAGTGTCGGGGGACGCTTTCTTT.

This clonotype turned up a few times. This chain connects TRBV10-3 to TRBJ2-2, with D perhaps matching TRBD2 (5 bases). V was clipped by 10 bases and J by 4 bases, with 16 bases between them. The CDR3 contains 14 residues. The germline gives CDR1 ENHRY, CDR2 SYGVKD. The CDR3 here is CANARAESTGELFF. The CDR3 DNA follows: TGTGCCAACGCCCGAGCGGAGAGCACCGGGGAGCTGTTTTTT.

This clonotype was picked up many times. The chain has TRBV20-1 and TRBJ1-2, with a weak D call TRBD1 (5 bases). The CDR3 is 12 amino acids. Germline assignment: CDR1 DFQATT and CDR2 SNEGSKA (reference sequence). Trimming removed 4 bases from V and 6 bases from J, with 12 bases in between. DNA of the CDR3: TGCAGTGCTAACCCTCGAGGGGATGGCTACACCTTC. It is translated as CSANPRGDGYTF.

This clonotype was counted between two and nine times. V and J are TRBV10-3 and TRBJ2-7, with D possibly matching TRBD2 (6 bases). V lost 4 bases, J lost 3 bases, and 7 bases lay in between. The CDR3 covers 12 residues. CDR1 ENHRY and CDR2 SYGVKD come from the germline V gene. CDR3 region: CAISAGVYEQYF. Written as DNA, the CDR3 is TGTGCCATCAGTGCGGGGGTCTACGAGCAGTACTTC.

The chain uses TRBV6-1 and TRBJ2-7; D might be TRBD1 or TRBD2, each matching 5 bases. The CDR3 sequence is 16 residues long. V lost 4 bases and J 0 bases, leaving 16 bases between the germline ends. Germline V gives CDR1 MNHNS, CDR2 SASEGT. CDR3 protein: CASSGPGTASSYEQYF. As DNA, the CDR3 is TGTGCCAGCAGTGGCCCCGGGACGGCTAGCTCCTACGAGCAGTACTTC.

This clonotype showed up many times. V is TRBV3-1 and J is TRBJ2-7; D uncertain. The CDR3 sequence is 15 residues long. Germline CDR1 and CDR2: LGHDT and YNNKEL (reference sequence). The V gene lost 0 bases and the J gene lost 5 bases, with 14 bases spanning the gap. The CDR3 reads CASSQDAISIHEQYF. CDR3 bases: TGTGCCAGCAGCCAAGACGCGATTAGCATCCACGAGCAGTACTTC.

This clonotype was found many times. The V call is TRBV12-3 or TRBV12-4, the J call TRBJ2-4; D may correspond to TRBD1 or TRBD2 (5 bases each). CDR3 length: 13 amino acids. Trimming pared 8 bases from V and 9 bases from J, leaving 17 bases between. CDR3 in DNA: TGTGCCAGCCTAATAACAGGAGGTGGCATTCAGTACTTC. As protein: CASLITGGGIQYF.

This clonotype came up many times. The rearrangement joins TRBV5-1 to TRBJ2-1, with TRBD1 as a possible D gene (5 bases). The germline gives CDR1 SGHRS, CDR2 YFSETQ. V shed 0 bases and J shed 2 bases, with 9 bases lying between them. The CDR3 contains 15 residues. This CDR3 is CASSLAIRAYNEQFF. As DNA, the CDR3 is TGCGCCAGCAGCTTGGCCATCAGGGCCTACAATGAGCAGTTCTTC.

This chain links TRBV14 with TRBJ2-7; D is possibly TRBD1 (6 bases). Germline assignment: CDR1 SGHDN and CDR2 FVKESK. V was trimmed by 1 base and J by 0 bases, leaving 13 bases between them. This CDR3 comprises 16 residues. CDR3 region: CASSQVTGLSSYEQYF. The CDR3 bases are TGTGCCAGCAGCCAAGTGACAGGTTTGAGCTCCTACGAGCAGTACTTC.

In its sample, this clonotype was seen many times. This chain links TRBV11-2 with TRBJ2-1, with 13 nucleotides matching TRBD2. Trimming cost V 3 bases and J 8 bases; bases outside gene matches: 4. This CDR3 has 15 amino acids. Germline values: CDR1 SGHAT, CDR2 FQNNGV. CDR3 sequence (DNA): TGTGCCAGCAGCTTGCTAGGACTAGCGGGAGATGAGCAGTTCTTC. Encoded protein: CASSLLGLAGDEQFF.

This clonotype was detected only a few times. This rearrangement joins TRBV20-1 to TRBJ1-1; D is uncertain. V shed 0 bases and J shed 5 bases, with 10 bases lying between them. Germline V gene sequence: CDR1 DFQATT, CDR2 SNEGSKA (reference sequence). This CDR3 spans 13 amino acids. CDR3 bases: TGCAGTGCTAGAGATTGGAGGATGACTGAAGCTTTCTTT. Residues: CSARDWRMTEAFF.

Only a few counts were recorded for this clonotype. The chain couples TRBV18 to TRBJ2-7, with D perhaps TRBD1 or TRBD2 (5 bases each). V lost 6 bases and J lost 6, with 21 bases in between. The CDR3 is 15 residues long. CDR1 is KGHSH, CDR2 LQKENI, per germline. The chain's CDR3 is CASSPRRGALSEQYF. The CDR3 DNA sequence: TGTGCCAGCTCCCCCCGTCGAGGGGCGCTAAGCGAGCAGTACTTC.

At least ten counts were recorded for this clonotype. This sequence joins TRBV27 and TRBJ2-1; D tentatively fits TRBD1 or TRBD2 (7 bases each). V was shortened by 4 bases and J by 6 bases, with 16 bases between the two germline ends. There are 15 residues in the CDR3. Per germline, CDR1 MNHEY and CDR2 SMNVEV (reference sequence). The CDR3, as DNA: TGTGCCAGCAGTTACATTTCAGGGGGGGGCAATGAGCAGTTCTTC. Residues: CASSYISGGGNEQFF.